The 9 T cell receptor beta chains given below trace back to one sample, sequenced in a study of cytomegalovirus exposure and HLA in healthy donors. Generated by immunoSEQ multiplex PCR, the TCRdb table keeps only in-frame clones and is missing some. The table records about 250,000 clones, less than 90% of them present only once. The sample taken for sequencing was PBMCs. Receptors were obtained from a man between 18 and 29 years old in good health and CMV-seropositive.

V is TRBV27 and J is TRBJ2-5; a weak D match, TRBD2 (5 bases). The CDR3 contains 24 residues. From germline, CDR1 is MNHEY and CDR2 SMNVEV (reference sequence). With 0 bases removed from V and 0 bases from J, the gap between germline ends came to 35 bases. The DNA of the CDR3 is TGTGCCAGCAGTTTATCTTCCCCTGTCAGGACGGGTATGCCTCGCGCGGGTAACCAAGAGACCCAGTACTTC. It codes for CASSLSSPVRTGMPRAGNQETQYF.

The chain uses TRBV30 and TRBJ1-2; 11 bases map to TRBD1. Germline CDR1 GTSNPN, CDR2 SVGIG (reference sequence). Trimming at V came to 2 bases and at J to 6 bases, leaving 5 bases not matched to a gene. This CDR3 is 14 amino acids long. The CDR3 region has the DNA TGTGCCTGGAGTCCCAGGGACAGGGGGGATGGCTACACCTTC. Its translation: CAWSPRDRGDGYTF. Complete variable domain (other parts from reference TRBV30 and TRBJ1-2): SQTIHQWPATLVQPVGSPLSLECTVEGTSNPNLYWYRQAAGRGLQLLFYSVGIGQISSEVPQNLSASRPQDRQFILSSKKLLLSDSGFYLCAWSPRDRGDGYTFGSGTRLTVV.

The CDR3 is CASSVDPTDSRQRHTF. CDR3 nucleotide sequence: TGTGCCAGCAGCGTAGACCCCACGGACAGTCGCCAGAGGCACACCTTC. The genes are TRBV9 and TRBJ1-2; D possibly corresponds to TRBD1 (6 bases). Per the germline V gene, CDR1 is SGDLS and CDR2 is YYNGEE. Trimming left V 0 bases short and J 12 bases short, with 24 bases between. CDR3 size: 16 residues.

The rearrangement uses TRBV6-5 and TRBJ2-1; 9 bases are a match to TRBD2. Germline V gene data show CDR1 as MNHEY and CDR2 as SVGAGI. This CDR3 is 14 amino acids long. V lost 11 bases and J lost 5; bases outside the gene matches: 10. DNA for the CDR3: TGTGCCGCTGGAGCCGGGACTAGCAACAATGAGCAGTTCTTC. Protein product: CAAGAGTSNNEQFF.

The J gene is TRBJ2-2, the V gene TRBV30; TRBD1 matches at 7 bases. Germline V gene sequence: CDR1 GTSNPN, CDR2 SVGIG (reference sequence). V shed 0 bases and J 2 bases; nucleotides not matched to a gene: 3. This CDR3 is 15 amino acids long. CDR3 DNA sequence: TGTGCCTGGAGTGTGACAGGGCTTAACACCGGGGAGCTGTTTTTT. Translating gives CAWSVTGLNTGELFF.

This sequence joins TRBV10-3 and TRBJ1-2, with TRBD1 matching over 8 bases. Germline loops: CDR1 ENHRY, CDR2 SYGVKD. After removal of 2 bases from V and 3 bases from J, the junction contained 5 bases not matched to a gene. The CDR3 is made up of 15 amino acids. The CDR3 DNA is TGTGCCATCAGTGAGCTTAAGACAGGGGACTATGGCTACACCTTC. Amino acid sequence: CAISELKTGDYGYTF.

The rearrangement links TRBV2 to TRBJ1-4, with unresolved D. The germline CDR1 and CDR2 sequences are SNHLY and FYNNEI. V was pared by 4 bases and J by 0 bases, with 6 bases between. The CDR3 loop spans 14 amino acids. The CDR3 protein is CASSGDATNEKLFF. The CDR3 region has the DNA TGTGCCAGCAGTGGAGATGCAACTAATGAAAAACTGTTTTTT. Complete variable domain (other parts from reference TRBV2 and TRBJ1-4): EPEVTQTPSHQVTQMGQEVILRCVPISNHLYFYWYRQILGQKVEFLVSFYNNEISEKSEIFDDQFSVERPDGSNFTLKIRSTKLEDSAMYFCASSGDATNEKLFFGSGTQLSVL.

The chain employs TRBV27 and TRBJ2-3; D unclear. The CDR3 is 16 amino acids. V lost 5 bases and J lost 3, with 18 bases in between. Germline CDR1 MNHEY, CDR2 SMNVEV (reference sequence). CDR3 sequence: CASSTLGPGITDTQYF. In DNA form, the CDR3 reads TGTGCCAGCAGTACCTTAGGTCCAGGTATAACAGATACGCAGTATTTT.

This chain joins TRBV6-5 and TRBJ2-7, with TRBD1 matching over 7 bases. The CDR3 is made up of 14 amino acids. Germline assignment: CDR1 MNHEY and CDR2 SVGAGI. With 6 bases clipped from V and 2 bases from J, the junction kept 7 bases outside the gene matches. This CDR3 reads CASRPSDRTYEQYF. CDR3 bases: TGTGCCAGCAGACCTTCGGACAGGACCTACGAGCAGTACTTC.